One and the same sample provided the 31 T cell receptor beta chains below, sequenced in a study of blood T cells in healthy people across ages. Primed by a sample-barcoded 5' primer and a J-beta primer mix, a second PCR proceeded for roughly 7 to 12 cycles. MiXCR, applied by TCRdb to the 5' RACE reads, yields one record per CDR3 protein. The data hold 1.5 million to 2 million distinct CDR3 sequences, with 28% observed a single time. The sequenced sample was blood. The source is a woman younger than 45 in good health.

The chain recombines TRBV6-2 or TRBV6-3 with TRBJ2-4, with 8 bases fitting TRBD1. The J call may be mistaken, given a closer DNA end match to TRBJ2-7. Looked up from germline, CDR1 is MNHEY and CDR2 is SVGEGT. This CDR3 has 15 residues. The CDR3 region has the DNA TGTGCCAGCAGTTACTCCGGGACAGGTCATTACGAGCAGTACTTC. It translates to CASSYSGTGHYEQYF.

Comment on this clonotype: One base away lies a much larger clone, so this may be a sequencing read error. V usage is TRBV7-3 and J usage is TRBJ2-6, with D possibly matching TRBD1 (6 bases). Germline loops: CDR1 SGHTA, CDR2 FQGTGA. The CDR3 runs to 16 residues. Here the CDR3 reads CANSNYKGAGANVLTF. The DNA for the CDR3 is TGTGCCAACAGCAATTACAAGGGGGCTGGGGCCAACGTCCTGACTTTC. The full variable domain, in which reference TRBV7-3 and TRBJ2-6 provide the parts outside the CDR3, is GAGVSQTPSNKVTEKGKYVELRCDPISGHTALYWYRQSLGQGPEFLIYFQGTGAADDSGLPNDRFFAVRPEGSVSTLKIQRTERGDSAVYLCANSNYKGAGANVLTFGAGSRLTVL.

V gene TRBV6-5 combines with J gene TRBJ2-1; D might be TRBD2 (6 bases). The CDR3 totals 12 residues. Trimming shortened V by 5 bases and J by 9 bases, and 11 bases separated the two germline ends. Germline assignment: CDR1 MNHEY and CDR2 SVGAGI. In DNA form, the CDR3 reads TGTGCCAGCAGTCAGCCCGGGGGTGAGCAGTTCTTC. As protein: CASSQPGGEQFF.

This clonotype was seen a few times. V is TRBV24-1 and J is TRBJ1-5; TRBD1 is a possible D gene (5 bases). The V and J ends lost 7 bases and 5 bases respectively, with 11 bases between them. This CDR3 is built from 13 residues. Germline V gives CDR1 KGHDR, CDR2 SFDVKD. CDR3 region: CATRQDGDQPQHF. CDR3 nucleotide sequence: TGTGCCACCAGACAGGACGGGGATCAGCCCCAGCATTTT.

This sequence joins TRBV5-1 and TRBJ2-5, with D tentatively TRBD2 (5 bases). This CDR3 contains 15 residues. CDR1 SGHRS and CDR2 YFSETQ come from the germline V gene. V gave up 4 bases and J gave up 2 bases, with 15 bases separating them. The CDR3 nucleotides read TGCGCCAGCAGCAAGAGCGGTCAAGGGCAAGAGACCCAGTACTTC. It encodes CASSKSGQGQETQYF.

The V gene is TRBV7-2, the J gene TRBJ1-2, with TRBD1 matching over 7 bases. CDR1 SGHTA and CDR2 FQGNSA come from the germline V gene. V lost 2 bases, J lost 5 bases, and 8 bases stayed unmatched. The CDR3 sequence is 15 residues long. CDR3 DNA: TGTGCCAGCAGCTTAACGTTTCAGGGGGTGTATGGCTACACCTTC. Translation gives CASSLTFQGVYGYTF.

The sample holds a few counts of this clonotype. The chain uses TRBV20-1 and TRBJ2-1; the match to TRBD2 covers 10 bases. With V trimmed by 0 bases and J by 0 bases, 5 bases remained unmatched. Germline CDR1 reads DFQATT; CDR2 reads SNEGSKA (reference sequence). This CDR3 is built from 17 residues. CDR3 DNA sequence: TGCAGTGCTAGAGATCGTAGCGGGAGGCTCTCCTACAATGAGCAGTTCTTC. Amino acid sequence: CSARDRSGRLSYNEQFF.

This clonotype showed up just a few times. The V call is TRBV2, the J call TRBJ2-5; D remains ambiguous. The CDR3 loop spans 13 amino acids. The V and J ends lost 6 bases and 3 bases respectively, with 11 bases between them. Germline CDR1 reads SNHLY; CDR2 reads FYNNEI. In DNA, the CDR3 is TGTGCCAGCAGGGTGACAATGGAAGAGACCCAGTACTTC. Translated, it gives CASRVTMEETQYF.

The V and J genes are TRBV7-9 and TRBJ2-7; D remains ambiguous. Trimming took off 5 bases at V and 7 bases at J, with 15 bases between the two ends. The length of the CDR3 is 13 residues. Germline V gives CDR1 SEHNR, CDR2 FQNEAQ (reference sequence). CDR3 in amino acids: CASSHRQDNEQYF. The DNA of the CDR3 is TGTGCCAGCAGCCACCGCCAAGACAATGAGCAGTACTTC.

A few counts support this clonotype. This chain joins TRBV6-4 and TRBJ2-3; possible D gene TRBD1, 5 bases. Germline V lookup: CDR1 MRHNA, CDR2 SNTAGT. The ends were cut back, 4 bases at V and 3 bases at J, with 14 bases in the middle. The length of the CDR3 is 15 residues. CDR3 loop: CASSGSGMTTDTQYF. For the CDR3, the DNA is TGTGCCAGCAGTGGATCAGGGATGACGACAGATACGCAGTATTTT.

CDR3 DNA sequence: TGTGCCGGGGATCACCTAATAGCCAAAAACATTCAGTACTTC. This codes for CAGDHLIAKNIQYF. The rearrangement joins TRBV19 to TRBJ2-4; D uncertain. Germline values: CDR1 LNHDA, CDR2 SQIVND (reference sequence). CDR3 length equals 14 residues. Trimming cost V 11 bases and J 0 bases, with 14 bases left between them.

CDR3 amino acids: CASSRAAGASTDTQYF. In DNA form, the CDR3 reads TGTGCCAGCAGCCGCGCAGCGGGGGCTAGCACAGATACGCAGTATTTT. The V call is TRBV7-2, the J call TRBJ2-3; 8 bases align to TRBD2. CDR3 size: 16 residues. The germline gives CDR1 SGHTA, CDR2 FQGNSA. V dropped 5 bases and J dropped 0; count of bases not matched to a gene: 7.

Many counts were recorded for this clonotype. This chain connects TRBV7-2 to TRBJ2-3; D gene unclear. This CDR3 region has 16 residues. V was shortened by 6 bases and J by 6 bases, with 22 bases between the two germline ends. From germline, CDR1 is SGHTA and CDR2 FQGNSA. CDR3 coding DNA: TGTGCCAGCAGAGAACTCCGGGCCCAGGTGGGGGATACGCAGTATTTT. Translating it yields CASRELRAQVGDTQYF. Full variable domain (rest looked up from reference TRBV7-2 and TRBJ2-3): GAGVSQSPSNKVTEKGKDVELRCDPISGHTALYWYRQSLGQGLEFLIYFQGNSAPDKSGLPSDRFSAERTGGSVSTLTIQRTQQEDSAVYLCASRELRAQVGDTQYFGPGTRLTVL.

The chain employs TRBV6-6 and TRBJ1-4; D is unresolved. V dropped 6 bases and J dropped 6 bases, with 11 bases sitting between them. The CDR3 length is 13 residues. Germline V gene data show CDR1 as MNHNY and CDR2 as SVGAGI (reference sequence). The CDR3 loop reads CASSHGRHEKLFF. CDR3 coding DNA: TGTGCCAGCAGCCATGGACGGCATGAAAAACTGTTTTTT.

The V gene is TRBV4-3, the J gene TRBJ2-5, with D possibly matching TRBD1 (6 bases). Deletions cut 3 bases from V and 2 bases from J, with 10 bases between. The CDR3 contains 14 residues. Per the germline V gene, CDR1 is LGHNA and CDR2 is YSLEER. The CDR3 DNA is TGCGCCAGCAGCCAGGCGGACAGACAAGAGACCCAGTACTTC. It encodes CASSQADRQETQYF.

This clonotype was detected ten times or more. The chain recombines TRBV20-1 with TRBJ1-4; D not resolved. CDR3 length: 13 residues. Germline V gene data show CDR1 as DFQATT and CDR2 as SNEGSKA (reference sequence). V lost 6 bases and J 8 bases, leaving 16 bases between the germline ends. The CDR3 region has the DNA TGCAGTGCCCAAGTACGGGCTCGCGAAAAACTGTTTTTT. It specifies CSAQVRAREKLFF.

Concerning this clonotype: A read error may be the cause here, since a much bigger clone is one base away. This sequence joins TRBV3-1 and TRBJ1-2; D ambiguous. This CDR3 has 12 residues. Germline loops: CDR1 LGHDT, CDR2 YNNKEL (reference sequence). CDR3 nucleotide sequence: TGTGCCAGCGGCCAAACCTATTATGGCTACACCTTC. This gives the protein CASGQTYYGYTF.

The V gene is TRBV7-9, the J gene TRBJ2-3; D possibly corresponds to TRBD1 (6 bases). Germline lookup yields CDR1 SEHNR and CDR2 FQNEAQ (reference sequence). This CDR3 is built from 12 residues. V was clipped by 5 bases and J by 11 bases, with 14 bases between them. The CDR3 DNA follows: TGTGCCAGCAGCATATTGGACAGCGGGCAGTATTTT. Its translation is CASSILDSGQYF.

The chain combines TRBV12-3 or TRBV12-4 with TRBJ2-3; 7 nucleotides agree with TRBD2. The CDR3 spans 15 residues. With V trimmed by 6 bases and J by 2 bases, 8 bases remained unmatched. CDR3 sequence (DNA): TGTGCCAGCAGGGCTAGCGGATCATTCACAGATACGCAGTATTTT. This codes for CASRASGSFTDTQYF.

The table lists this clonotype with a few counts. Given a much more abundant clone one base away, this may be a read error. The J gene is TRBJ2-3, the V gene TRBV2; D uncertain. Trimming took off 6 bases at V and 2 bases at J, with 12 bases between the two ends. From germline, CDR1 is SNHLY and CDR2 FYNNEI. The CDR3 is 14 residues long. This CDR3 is CASRGWAVTDTQYF. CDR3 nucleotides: TGTGCCAGCAGGGGATGGGCGGTCACAGATACGCAGTATTTT.

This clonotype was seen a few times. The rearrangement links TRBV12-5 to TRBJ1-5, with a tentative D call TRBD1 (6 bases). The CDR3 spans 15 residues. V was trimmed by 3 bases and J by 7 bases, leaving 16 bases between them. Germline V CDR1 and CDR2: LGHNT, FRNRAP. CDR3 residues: CASGLATGAVQPQHF. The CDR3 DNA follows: TGTGCTAGTGGTTTAGCGACGGGGGCGGTACAGCCCCAGCATTTT.

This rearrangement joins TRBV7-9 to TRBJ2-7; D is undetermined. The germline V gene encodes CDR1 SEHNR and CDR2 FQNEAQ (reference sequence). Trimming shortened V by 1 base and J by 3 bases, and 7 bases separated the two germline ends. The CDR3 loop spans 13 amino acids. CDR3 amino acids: CASSLVNRYEQYF. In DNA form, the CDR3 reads TGTGCCAGCAGCTTAGTTAATCGCTACGAGCAGTACTTC.

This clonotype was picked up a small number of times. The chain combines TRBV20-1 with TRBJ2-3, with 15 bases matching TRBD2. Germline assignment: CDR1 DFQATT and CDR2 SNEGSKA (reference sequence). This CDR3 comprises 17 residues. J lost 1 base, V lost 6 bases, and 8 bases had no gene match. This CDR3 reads CSAIRTSGRAGTDTQYF. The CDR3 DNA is TGCAGTGCCATCCGGACTAGCGGGAGGGCCGGCACAGATACGCAGTATTTT.

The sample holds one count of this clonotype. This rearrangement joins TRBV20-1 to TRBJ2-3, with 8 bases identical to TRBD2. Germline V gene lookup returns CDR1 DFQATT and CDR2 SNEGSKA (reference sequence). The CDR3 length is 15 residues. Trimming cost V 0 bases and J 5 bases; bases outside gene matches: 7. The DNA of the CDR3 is TGCAGTGCTAGAGATCTTCAGCGGGAGTTAGATACGCAGTATTTT. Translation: CSARDLQRELDTQYF.

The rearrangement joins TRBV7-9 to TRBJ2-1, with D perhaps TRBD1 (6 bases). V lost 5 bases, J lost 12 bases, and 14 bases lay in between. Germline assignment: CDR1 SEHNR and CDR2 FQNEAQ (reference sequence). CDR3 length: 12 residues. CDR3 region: CASSTGTSGQFF. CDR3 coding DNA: TGTGCCAGCAGCACTGGGACAAGCGGGCAGTTCTTC. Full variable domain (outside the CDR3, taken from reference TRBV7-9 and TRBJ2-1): DTGVSQNPRHKITKRGQNVTFRCDPISEHNRLYWYRQTLGQGPEFLTYFQNEAQLEKSRLLSDRFSAERPKGSFSTLEIQRTEQGDSAMYLCASSTGTSGQFFGPGTRLTVL.

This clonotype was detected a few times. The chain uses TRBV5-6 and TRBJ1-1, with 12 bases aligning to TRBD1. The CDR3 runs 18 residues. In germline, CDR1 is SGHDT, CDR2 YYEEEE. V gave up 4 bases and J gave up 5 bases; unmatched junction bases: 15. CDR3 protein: CASSRNRDRGLLGTEAFF. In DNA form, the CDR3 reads TGTGCCAGCAGCCGTAACCGGGACAGGGGGCTATTAGGGACTGAAGCTTTCTTT. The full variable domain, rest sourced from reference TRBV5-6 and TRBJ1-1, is DAGVTQSPTHLIKTRGQQVTLRCSPKSGHDTVSWYQQALGQGPQFIFQYYEEEERQRGNFPDRFSGHQFPNYSSELNVNALLLGDSALYLCASSRNRDRGLLGTEAFFGQGTRLTVV.

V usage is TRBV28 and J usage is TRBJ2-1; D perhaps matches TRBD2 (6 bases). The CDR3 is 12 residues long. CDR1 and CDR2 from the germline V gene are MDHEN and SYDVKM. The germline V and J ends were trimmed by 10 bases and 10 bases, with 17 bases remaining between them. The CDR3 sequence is CANTREEGEQFF. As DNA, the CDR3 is TGTGCCAACACTAGGGAGGAAGGCGAGCAGTTCTTC. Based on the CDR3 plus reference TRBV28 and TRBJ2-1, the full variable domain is DVKVTQSSRYLVKRTGEKVFLECVQDMDHENMFWYRQDPGLGLRLIYFSYDVKMKEKGDIPEGYSVSREKKERFSLILESASTNQTSMYLCANTREEGEQFFGPGTRLTVL.

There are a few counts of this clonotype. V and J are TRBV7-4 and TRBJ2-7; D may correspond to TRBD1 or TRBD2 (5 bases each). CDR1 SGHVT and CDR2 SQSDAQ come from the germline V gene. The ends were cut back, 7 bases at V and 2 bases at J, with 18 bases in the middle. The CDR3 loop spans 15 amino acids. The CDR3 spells CASNLLRDRPYEQYF. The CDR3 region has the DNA TGTGCCAGCAATCTACTCCGGGACCGACCCTACGAGCAGTACTTC.

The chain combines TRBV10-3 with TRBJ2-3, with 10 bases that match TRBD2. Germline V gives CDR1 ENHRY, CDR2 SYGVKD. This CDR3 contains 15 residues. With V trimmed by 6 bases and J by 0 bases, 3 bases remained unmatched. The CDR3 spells CAISLAGVSTDTQYF. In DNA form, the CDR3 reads TGTGCCATCAGCCTAGCGGGAGTGAGCACAGATACGCAGTATTTT.

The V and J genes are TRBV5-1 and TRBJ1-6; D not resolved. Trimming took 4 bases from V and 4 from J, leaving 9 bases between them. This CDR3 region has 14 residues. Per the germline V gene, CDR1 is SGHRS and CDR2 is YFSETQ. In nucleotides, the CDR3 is TGCGCCAGCAGCCACCGGGAGTATAATTCACCCCTCCACTTT. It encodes CASSHREYNSPLHF.

This chain's CDR3 is CASSLVDSGHEQYF. Here the CDR3 DNA reads TGCGCCAGCAGCTTGGTCGACAGTGGCCACGAGCAGTACTTC. This chain connects TRBV5-1 to TRBJ2-7; a weak D match, TRBD1 (5 bases). This CDR3 contains 14 residues. Germline V gives CDR1 SGHRS, CDR2 YFSETQ. V was pared by 0 bases and J by 5 bases, with 12 bases between.